The 19 T cell receptor beta chains below all came from one sample that was sequenced in a study of blood T cell repertoires in COVID-19. Clones were sequenced by immunoSEQ multiplex PCR, and TCRdb holds only the in-frame ones, with some missing. Here the sample spans around 65,000 clones, 82% being singletons. The sample taken for sequencing was peripheral blood. All receptors derive from a human donor in a cohort sampled during active COVID-19.

This chain joins TRBV4-1 and TRBJ1-5; TRBD1 matches at 7 bases. V lost 2 bases to trimming and J lost 8 bases; unmatched junction nucleotides: 12. Germline V CDR1 and CDR2: MGHRA, YSYEKL. The CDR3 length is 16 residues. CDR3 in amino acids: CASSQHRGQPGEPQHF. The CDR3 DNA is TGCGCCAGCAGCCAACATCGGGGACAGCCGGGCGAGCCCCAGCATTTT.

This clone has only one observation. Written as DNA, the CDR3 is TGTGCCAGCAGCTTGACCGGGACAGGTCCTGGCTACACCTTC. Protein product: CASSLTGTGPGYTF. This chain links TRBV9 with TRBJ1-2, with TRBD1 matching 8 bases. This CDR3 spans 14 amino acids. CDR1 and CDR2 from the germline V gene are SGDLS and YYNGEE. V shed 4 bases, J shed 7 bases, and the junction held 9 bases outside the gene matches.

The V gene is TRBV5-6, the J gene TRBJ1-6; 11 bases map to TRBD1. Per the germline V gene, CDR1 is SGHDT and CDR2 is YYEEEE. Germline trimming cut 0 bases from V and 6 bases from J; bases unmatched to any gene: 11. This CDR3 has 19 residues. In DNA, the CDR3 is TGTGCCAGCAGCTTGGTTTCGGGACAGGGGGTAATAGGTAATTCACCCCTCCACTTT. It yields the protein CASSLVSGQGVIGNSPLHF. Combining the CDR3 with reference TRBV5-6 and TRBJ1-6 gives the whole variable domain DAGVTQSPTHLIKTRGQQVTLRCSPKSGHDTVSWYQQALGQGPQFIFQYYEEEERQRGNFPDRFSGHQFPNYSSELNVNALLLGDSALYLCASSLVSGQGVIGNSPLHFGNGTRLTVT.

This clone showed up just once. The chain joins TRBV7-2 to TRBJ2-7, with D possibly being TRBD1 (5 bases). The length of the CDR3 is 15 residues. V was cut by 1 base and J by 3 bases, with 13 bases left in between. Germline CDR1 and CDR2: SGHTA and FQGNSA. The CDR3 DNA reads TGTGCCAGCAGCTTAGTACGGCAGGGTGACTACGAGCAGTACTTC. It specifies CASSLVRQGDYEQYF.

This clone was seen once. The V and J genes are TRBV28 and TRBJ2-5; D may be TRBD2 (5 bases). Deletions cut 3 bases from V and 7 bases from J, with 12 bases between. The CDR3 runs to 13 residues. CDR1 and CDR2 from the germline V gene are MDHEN and SYDVKM. CDR3: CASSLGSRGTQYF. The CDR3 coding sequence is TGTGCCAGCAGTTTGGGCAGCCGGGGGACCCAGTACTTC.

The rearrangement links TRBV12-3 or TRBV12-4 to TRBJ1-2; D is perhaps TRBD1 (5 bases). The CDR3 runs 13 residues. Trimming took off 3 bases at V and 8 bases at J, with 13 bases between the two ends. This CDR3 reads CASSLVGADGYTF. The CDR3, as DNA: TGTGCCAGCAGTTTGGTTGGGGCAGACGGCTACACCTTC.

The rearrangement uses TRBV4-2 and TRBJ2-1; D uncertain. Germline V gene sequence: CDR1 LGHNA, CDR2 YNFKEQ. CDR3 length: 14 amino acids. Trimming pared 2 bases from V and 5 bases from J, leaving 10 bases between. The CDR3 loop is CASSQPSENNEQFF. Here the CDR3 DNA reads TGTGCCAGCAGCCAACCCAGCGAAAACAATGAGCAGTTCTTC.

This chain uses TRBV7-8 with TRBJ1-2, with D tentatively TRBD1 (6 bases). The CDR3 has 13 residues. The germline V and J ends were trimmed by 1 base and 8 bases, with 11 bases remaining between them. CDR1 is SGHVS and CDR2 is FQNEAQ in the germline V gene. This chain's CDR3 is CASSLGTAGGYTF. Here the CDR3 DNA reads TGTGCCAGCAGCTTAGGGACAGCCGGGGGCTACACCTTC.

The rearrangement uses TRBV19 and TRBJ1-3, with no clear D. The V and J ends lost 7 bases and 3 bases respectively, with 10 bases between them. The CDR3 loop spans 13 amino acids. The germline V gene encodes CDR1 LNHDA and CDR2 SQIVND (reference sequence). The chain's CDR3 is CASTDTNGNTIYF. DNA for the CDR3: TGTGCCAGTACAGACACCAATGGAAACACCATATATTTT.

The chain couples TRBV18 to TRBJ2-5; the match to TRBD2 covers 9 bases. J lost 1 base, V lost 6 bases, and 9 bases had no gene match. The CDR3 extends over 16 amino acids. Germline V lookup: CDR1 KGHSH, CDR2 LQKENI. Here the CDR3 DNA reads TGTGCCAGCTCCCTCGGGCTAGCGGGGCCCCAAGAGACCCAGTACTTC. It yields the protein CASSLGLAGPQETQYF.

J is TRBJ2-2 and V is TRBV5-1; the match to TRBD1 covers 9 bases. Germline V CDR1 and CDR2: SGHRS, YFSETQ. The V gene end was trimmed by 4 bases and the J gene end by 7 bases; junction bases not matched to a gene: 8. The CDR3 is 15 amino acids. The DNA of the CDR3 is TGCGCCAGCAGCCTCGGACAGGGGAGGGTCGGGGAGCTGTTTTTT. This codes for CASSLGQGRVGELFF.

The chain couples TRBV19 to TRBJ2-5, with a possible D match to TRBD1 (6 bases). Germline CDR1 LNHDA, CDR2 SQIVND (reference sequence). V was cut by 4 bases and J by 1 base, with 13 bases left in between. This CDR3 comprises 15 residues. CDR3 region: CASSTGDTVQETQYF. The CDR3 nucleotides read TGTGCCAGTAGTACAGGGGACACAGTCCAAGAGACCCAGTACTTC.

The rearrangement links TRBV27 to TRBJ2-7; D is perhaps TRBD1 (5 bases). The germline CDR1 and CDR2 sequences are MNHEY and SMNVEV (reference sequence). The CDR3 has 14 amino acids. Trimming left V 2 bases short and J 4 bases short, with 12 bases between. CDR3 in amino acids: CASSLRGSRYEQYF. In DNA form, the CDR3 reads TGTGCCAGCAGTTTAAGGGGATCCAGATACGAGCAGTACTTC.

The chain carries TRBV19 and TRBJ1-5; D may be TRBD1 (6 bases). Trimming removed 11 bases from V and 2 bases from J, with 19 bases in between. Germline V lookup: CDR1 LNHDA, CDR2 SQIVND (reference sequence). CDR3 length: 15 residues. The CDR3 DNA follows: TGTGCCGCTAGGGAGGGGGTTTGGGGCAATCAGCCCCAGCATTTT. Translation gives CAAREGVWGNQPQHF.

The chain carries TRBV15 and TRBJ2-7, with 8 bases that match TRBD1. Germline V gene data show CDR1 as LNHNV and CDR2 as YYDKDF (reference sequence). Losses at the gene ends were 4 bases for V and 7 bases for J; bases not matched to a gene: 3. The CDR3 covers 12 residues. CDR3 region: CATSTTGEEQYF. For the CDR3, the DNA is TGTGCCACCAGCACGACAGGGGAGGAGCAGTACTTC.

The rearrangement links TRBV19 to TRBJ1-2; TRBD1 aligns across 9 bases. This CDR3 is 13 amino acids long. The germline V gene encodes CDR1 LNHDA and CDR2 SQIVND (reference sequence). Trimming cost V 7 bases and J 2 bases; bases outside gene matches: 2. CDR3 protein: CASIGTGNYGYTF. Written as DNA, the CDR3 is TGTGCCAGTATCGGGACAGGGAACTATGGCTACACCTTC.

The V gene is TRBV5-5, the J gene TRBJ1-1, with unresolved D. The ends were cut back, 4 bases at V and 0 bases at J, with 10 bases in the middle. Germline-derived CDR1 and CDR2 are SGHKS and YYEKEE (reference sequence). The CDR3 totals 14 residues. CDR3 in amino acids: CASSSRNMNTEAFF. The CDR3 nucleotides are TGTGCCAGCAGCAGCAGGAACATGAACACTGAAGCTTTCTTT.

The CDR3 here is CASSQELGGAARETQYF. As DNA, the CDR3 is TGCGCCAGCAGCCAAGAATTGGGCGGGGCTGCCCGGGAGACCCAGTACTTC. The chain joins TRBV4-1 to TRBJ2-5, with D possibly being TRBD2 (6 bases). From germline, CDR1 is MGHRA and CDR2 YSYEKL. This CDR3 is 17 amino acids long. Trimming removed 0 bases from V and 5 bases from J, with 19 bases in between.

The chain employs TRBV5-4 and TRBJ1-2; TRBD1 matches 10 bases. This CDR3 is 13 amino acids long. J lost 4 bases, V lost 5 bases, and 2 bases had no gene match. The germline gives CDR1 SGHNT, CDR2 YYREEE (reference sequence). The CDR3 sequence: CASRRTGGYGYTF. CDR3 in DNA: TGTGCCAGCAGAAGGACAGGGGGCTATGGCTACACCTTC.